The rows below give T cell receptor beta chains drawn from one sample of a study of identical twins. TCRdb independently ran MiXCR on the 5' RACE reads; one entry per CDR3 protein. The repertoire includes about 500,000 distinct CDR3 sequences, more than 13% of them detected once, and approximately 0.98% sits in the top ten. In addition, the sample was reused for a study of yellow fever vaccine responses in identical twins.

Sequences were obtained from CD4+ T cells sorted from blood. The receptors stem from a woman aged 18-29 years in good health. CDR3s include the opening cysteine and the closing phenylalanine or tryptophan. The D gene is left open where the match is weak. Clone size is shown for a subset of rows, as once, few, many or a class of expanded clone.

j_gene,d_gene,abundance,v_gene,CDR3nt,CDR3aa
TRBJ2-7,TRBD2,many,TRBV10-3,TGTGCCATCAGCGGGACTAGCGAAAACTACGAGCAGTACTTC,CAISGTSENYEQYF
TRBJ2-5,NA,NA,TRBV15,TGTGCCACCAGCAGAGATATGGAGACCCAGTACTTC,CATSRDMETQYF
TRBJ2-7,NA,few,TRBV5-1,TGCGCCAGCAGCTTGGGTACAGCTCAGTACTTC,CASSLGTAQYF
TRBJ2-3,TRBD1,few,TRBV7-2,TGTGCCAGCAGCTTAGGCTCCGGACAGGGCACAGATACGCAGTATTTT,CASSLGSGQGTDTQYF
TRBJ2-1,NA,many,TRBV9,TGTGCCAGCAGCGTAGACGTTTTGGGACAGCAGTTCTTC,CASSVDVLGQQFF
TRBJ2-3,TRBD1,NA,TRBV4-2,TGTGCCAGCAGCCAAGATACAGGGGCGGACTCAGATACGCAGTATTTT,CASSQDTGADSDTQYF
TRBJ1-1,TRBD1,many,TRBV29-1,TGCAGCGACCGGGACAGGGGGATGAACACTGAAGCTTTCTTT,CSDRDRGMNTEAFF
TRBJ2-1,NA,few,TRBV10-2,TGCGCCACAACGGAGTCCTACAATGAGCAGTTCTTC,CATTESYNEQFF
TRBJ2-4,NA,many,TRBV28,TGTGCCCTGAGACAAGGAAACATTCAGTACTTC,CALRQGNIQYF
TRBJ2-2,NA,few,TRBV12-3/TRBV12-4,TGTGCCACCCTTTACGGGGTCAACACCGGGGAGCTGTTTTTT,CATLYGVNTGELFF
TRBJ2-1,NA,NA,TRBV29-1,TGCAGCGGTGACGGGCCTCAAGGGCTCAATGAGCAGTTCTTC,CSGDGPQGLNEQFF
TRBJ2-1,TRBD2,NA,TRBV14,TGTGCCAGCAGCCAGAACGGGAGGAACAATGAGCAGTTCTTC,CASSQNGRNNEQFF
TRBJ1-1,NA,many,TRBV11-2,TGTGCCAGCAGCCCACAGATGAACACTGAAGCTTTCTTT,CASSPQMNTEAFF
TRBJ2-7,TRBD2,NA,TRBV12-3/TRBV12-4,TGTGCCAGCACCCCGACTAGCCCCTACGAGCAGTACTTC,CASTPTSPYEQYF
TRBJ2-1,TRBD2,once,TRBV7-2,TGTGCCAGCAGCTTAGCGTTAGCGGGAGGGCCTTTTGAGCAGTTCTTC,CASSLALAGGPFEQFF
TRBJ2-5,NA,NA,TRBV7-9,TGTGCCAGCAGCTCGATGGGGGGGGCCACTGAAGAGACCCAGTACTTC,CASSSMGGATEETQYF
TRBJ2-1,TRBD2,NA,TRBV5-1,TGCGCCAGCAGCCCGGGACTTTTAGCGGGAGAGAGCTCCTACAATGAGCAGTTCTTC,CASSPGLLAGESSYNEQFF
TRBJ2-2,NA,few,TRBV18,TGTGCCAGCTCACCTAACGAAGCGGGCGCGAACACCGGGGAGCTGTTTTTT,CASSPNEAGANTGELFF
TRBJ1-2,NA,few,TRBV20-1,TGCAGTGCTAGAGAATCGGTTCCGGGGGGCTACACCTTC,CSARESVPGGYTF
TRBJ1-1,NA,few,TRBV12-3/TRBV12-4,TGTGCCAGCAGTTTTCGCGGGAGGGCTGAAGCTTTCTTT,CASSFRGRAEAFF
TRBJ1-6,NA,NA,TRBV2,TGTGCCAGCTTCGGCGCGGGGAATTCACCCCTCCACTTT,CASFGAGNSPLHF
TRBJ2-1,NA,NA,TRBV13,TGTGCCAGCAGCGGGGGGACAACAGCCTACAATGAGCAGTTCTTC,CASSGGTTAYNEQFF
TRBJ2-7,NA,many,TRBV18,TGTGCCAGCTCCGGGCAGAGCTCCTACGAGCAGTACTTC,CASSGQSSYEQYF
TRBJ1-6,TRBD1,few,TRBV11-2,TGTGCCAGCAGCACTCGGAGTGGGACAGGGACCAATAATTCACCCCTCCACTTT,CASSTRSGTGTNNSPLHF
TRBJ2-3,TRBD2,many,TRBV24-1,TGTGCCACCAGTGACCCGGGACTAGCGGGTAGCACAGATACGCAGTATTTT,CATSDPGLAGSTDTQYF
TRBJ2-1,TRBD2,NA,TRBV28,TGTGCCAGCACCCCCACGGTCGGACTAGCGGGTTCCAATGAGCAGTTCTTC,CASTPTVGLAGSNEQFF
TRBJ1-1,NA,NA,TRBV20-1,TGCAGTGCTACCACCCTCCACGGGTACACTGAAGCTTTCTTT,CSATTLHGYTEAFF
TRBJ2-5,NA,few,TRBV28,TGTGCCAGCAGAACGCGACTTATCCAAGAGACCCAGTACTTC,CASRTRLIQETQYF
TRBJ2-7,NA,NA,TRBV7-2,TGTGCCAGCAGCTTATATGGAGCTTCCTACGAGCAGTACTTC,CASSLYGASYEQYF
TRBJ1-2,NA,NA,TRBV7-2,TGTGCCAGCAGCTTAGAGGCCTTGGGCGGCTACACCTTC,CASSLEALGGYTF
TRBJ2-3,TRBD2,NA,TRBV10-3,TGTGCCATCACCACGACTAGCGGGACGGGTGATGGCACAGATACGCAGTATTTT,CAITTTSGTGDGTDTQYF
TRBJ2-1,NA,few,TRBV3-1,TGTGCCAGCAGCCAAGGCAGGCAGTTCTTC,CASSQGRQFF
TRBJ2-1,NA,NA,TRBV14,TGTGCCAGCAGCCAACCCCGGACAGTTTACAATGAGCAGTTCTTC,CASSQPRTVYNEQFF
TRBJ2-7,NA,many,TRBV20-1,TGCAGTGCTAGCCCAGGGTCCTACGAGCAGTACTTC,CSASPGSYEQYF
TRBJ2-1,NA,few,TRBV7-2,TGTGCCAGCAGGGATAGACTAGTCGATGAGCAGTTCTTC,CASRDRLVDEQFF
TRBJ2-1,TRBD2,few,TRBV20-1,TGCAGTGCCCGGGACTACGCGACTTCAATAAATGAGCAGTTCTTC,CSARDYATSINEQFF
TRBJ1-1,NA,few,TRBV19,TGTGCCAGTAGTATAGATCGGGGGGAAACTGAAGCTTTCTTT,CASSIDRGETEAFF
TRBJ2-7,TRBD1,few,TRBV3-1,TGTGCCAGCAGCCCACGAATCGGGACAGGGCGCGAGCAGTACTTC,CASSPRIGTGREQYF
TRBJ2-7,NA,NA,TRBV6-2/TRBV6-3,TGTGCCAGCCAACGTACCGGGACGGGATCCTACGAGCAGTACTTC,CASQRTGTGSYEQYF
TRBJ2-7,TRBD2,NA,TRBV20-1,TGCAGTTTTTCCCCCGGGACTAGCGGGAGAGCCTCCTACGAGCAGTACTTC,CSFSPGTSGRASYEQYF
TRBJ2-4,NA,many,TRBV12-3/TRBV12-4,TGTGCCAGCAGCCCCGATTCAAACATTCAGTACTTC,CASSPDSNIQYF
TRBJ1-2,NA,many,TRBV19,TGTGCCAGTAGTGCGGACGGAGCTAACTATGGCTACACCTTC,CASSADGANYGYTF
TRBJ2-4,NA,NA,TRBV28,TGTGCCAGCAGTTTTTTGGCACAGGAGTCTTCCAAAAACATTCAGTACTTC,CASSFLAQESSKNIQYF
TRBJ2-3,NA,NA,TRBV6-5,TGTGCCAGCAGTTACGGTGCAGGCACAGATACGCAGTATTTT,CASSYGAGTDTQYF
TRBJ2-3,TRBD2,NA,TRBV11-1,TGTGCCAGCAGTCTCCGAGGACTAGGATTAAAAGATACGCAGTATTTT,CASSLRGLGLKDTQYF
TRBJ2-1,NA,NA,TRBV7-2,TGTGCCAGCAGCTCCTCCGGCGCGGGTACGTTCTTC,CASSSSGAGTFF
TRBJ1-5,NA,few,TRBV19,TGTGCCAGTAGTATAGTATTGGGCGCGGGCAATCAGCCCCAGCATTTT,CASSIVLGAGNQPQHF
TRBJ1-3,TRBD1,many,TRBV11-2,TGTGCCAGCAGCCAGTGGGGACAGGCTGGAAACACCATATATTTT,CASSQWGQAGNTIYF
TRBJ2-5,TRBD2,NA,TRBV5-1,TGCGCCAGCAGCTCTCGGGGTAGCGGGGCCGGGAGCCAAGAGACCCAGTACTTC,CASSSRGSGAGSQETQYF
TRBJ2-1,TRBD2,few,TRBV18,TGTGCCAGCTCACCCTGGGGTGCGGGAGTAGGTGAGCAGTTCTTC,CASSPWGAGVGEQFF
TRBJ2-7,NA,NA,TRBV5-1,TGCGCCAGCAGCTGGGGCCGACAATCCTACGAGCAGTACTTC,CASSWGRQSYEQYF
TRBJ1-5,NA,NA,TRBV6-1,TGTGCCAGCAGTAAAATACGGATGGTGAGCAATCAGCCCCAGCATTTT,CASSKIRMVSNQPQHF